The sequence of this T cell receptor beta chain was determined in a study of CD8+ T cells in alopecia areata. As regards this clone: The antigen is undetermined.

The treatment: oral pan-JAK inhibitor, 5-10 mg twice daily. CDR3 length: 15 amino acids. Between the trimmed V and J ends, which lost 0 bases and 4 bases, there was a span of 11 bases. Germline V lookup: CDR1 LGHNA, CDR2 YSLEER. cDNA serving as the sequencing template came from extracted, reverse transcribed RNA. The protocol was immunoSEQ multiplex PCR, while the TCRdb copy is restricted to in-frame clones and leaves out a portion. The profile shows approximately 210,000 clones, about three fifths of them singletons. General study points: Scalp clonality and expanded CD8+ clones among the top 100 were significantly decreased by tofacitinib.

The chain recombines TRBV4-3 with TRBJ2-3; D is ambiguous. This TCR came from a human donor with alopecia areata. This sample comprised CD4+ T cells sorted from blood, obtained at week 4, from a patient treated with tofacitinib. The chain's CDR3 is CASSQDNRGSDTQYF. Here the CDR3 DNA reads TGCGCCAGCAGCCAAGATAATCGCGGCTCAGATACGCAGTATTTT.